The clone carrying this T cell receptor beta chain appeared a few times. Antigen specificity is unknown. Germline CDR1 reads SGHTA; CDR2 reads FQGNSA. CDR3 size: 15 residues. V was pared by 5 bases and J by 0 bases, with 11 bases between. 5'RACE template switching added a universal primer site and UMIs to TCR cDNA. MiXCR, applied by TCRdb to the 5' RACE reads, yields one record per CDR3 protein. The repertoire holds a few hundred thousand distinct CDR3 sequences, with about 6.2% as singletons. The data were taken from a study of T cells after yellow fever vaccination. Study-level points and caveats: Researchers cautioned that FACS-sorted repertoires could harbor abundant clonotypes contaminating from the bulk population. Reappearance after the booster was seen for most primary-vaccination clones, at about 95% CD4 and around 88% CD8. Weaker, the secondary response peaked sooner, at day 5 versus 15.

The sequenced sample was PBMCs, obtained 5 days after the yellow fever booster vaccination. The chain recombines TRBV7-2 with TRBJ2-1; a weak D match, TRBD2 (5 bases). The sequence derives from a man in his thirties or forties who received the YFV17D yellow fever vaccine. In nucleotides, the CDR3 is TGTGCCAGCAGCCGAGCGGTCAGCTCCTACAATGAGCAGTTCTTC. It specifies CASSRAVSSYNEQFF.